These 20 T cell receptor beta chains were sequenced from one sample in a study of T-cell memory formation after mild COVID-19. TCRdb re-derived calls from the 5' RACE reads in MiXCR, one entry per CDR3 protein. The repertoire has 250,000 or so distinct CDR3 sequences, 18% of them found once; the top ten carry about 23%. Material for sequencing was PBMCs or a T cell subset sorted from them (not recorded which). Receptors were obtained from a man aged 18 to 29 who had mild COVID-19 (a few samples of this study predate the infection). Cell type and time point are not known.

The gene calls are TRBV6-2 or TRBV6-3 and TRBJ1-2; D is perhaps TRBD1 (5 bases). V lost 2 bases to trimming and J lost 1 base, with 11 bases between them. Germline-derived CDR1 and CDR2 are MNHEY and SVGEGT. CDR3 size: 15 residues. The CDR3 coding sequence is TGTGCCAGCAGTTACAGGGGCATGATTAACTATGGCTACACCTTC. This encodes CASSYRGMINYGYTF.

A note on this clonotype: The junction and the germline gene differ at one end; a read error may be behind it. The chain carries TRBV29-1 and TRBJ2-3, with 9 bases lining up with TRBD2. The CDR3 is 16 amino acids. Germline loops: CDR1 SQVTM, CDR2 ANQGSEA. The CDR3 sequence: CRVDRLAGQSTDTQYF. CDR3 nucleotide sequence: TGCAGAGTTGATCGGCTAGCGGGGCAGAGCACAGATACGCAGTATTTT.

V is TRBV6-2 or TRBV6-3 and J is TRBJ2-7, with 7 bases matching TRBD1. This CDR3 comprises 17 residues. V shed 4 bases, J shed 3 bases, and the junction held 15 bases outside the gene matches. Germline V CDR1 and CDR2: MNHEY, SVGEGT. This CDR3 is CASSFKTGNGWYYEQYF. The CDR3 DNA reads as TGTGCCAGCAGTTTCAAGACAGGGAATGGATGGTACTACGAGCAGTACTTC.

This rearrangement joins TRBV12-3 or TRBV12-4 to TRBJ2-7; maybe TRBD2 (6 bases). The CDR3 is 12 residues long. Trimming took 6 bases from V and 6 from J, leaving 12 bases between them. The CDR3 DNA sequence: TGTGCCAGCAGCCGGGGGTCCGGCGAGCAGTACTTC. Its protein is CASSRGSGEQYF.

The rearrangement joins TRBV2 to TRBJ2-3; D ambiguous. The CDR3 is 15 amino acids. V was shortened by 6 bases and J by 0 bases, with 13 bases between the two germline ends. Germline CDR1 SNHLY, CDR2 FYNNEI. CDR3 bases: TGTGCCAGCAGCCTCTGGGCGCTTAGCACAGATACGCAGTATTTT. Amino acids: CASSLWALSTDTQYF.

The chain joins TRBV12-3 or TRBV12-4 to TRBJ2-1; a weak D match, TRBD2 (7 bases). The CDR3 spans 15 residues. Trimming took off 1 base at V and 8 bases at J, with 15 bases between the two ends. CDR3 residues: CASSLEGTGGDEQFF. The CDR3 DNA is TGTGCCAGCAGTTTAGAGGGGACGGGGGGCGATGAGCAGTTCTTC.

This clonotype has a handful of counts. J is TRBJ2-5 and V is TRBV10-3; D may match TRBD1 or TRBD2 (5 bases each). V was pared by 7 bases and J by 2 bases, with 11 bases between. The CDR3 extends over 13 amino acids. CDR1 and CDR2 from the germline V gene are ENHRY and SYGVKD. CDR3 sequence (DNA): TGTGCCATCAAGGGACGGACACAAGAGACCCAGTACTTC. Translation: CAIKGRTQETQYF.

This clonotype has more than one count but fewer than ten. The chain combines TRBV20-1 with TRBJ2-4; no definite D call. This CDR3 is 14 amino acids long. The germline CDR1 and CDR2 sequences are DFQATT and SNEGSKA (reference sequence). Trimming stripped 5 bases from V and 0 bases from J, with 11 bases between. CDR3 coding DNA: TGCAGTGCTTCGGAGAACCTAGCCAAAAACATTCAGTACTTC. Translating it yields CSASENLAKNIQYF.

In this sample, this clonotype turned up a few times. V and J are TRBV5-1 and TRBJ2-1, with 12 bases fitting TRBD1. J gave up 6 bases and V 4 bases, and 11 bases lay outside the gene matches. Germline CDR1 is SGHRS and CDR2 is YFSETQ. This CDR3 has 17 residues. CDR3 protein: CASSPRGTGGHSNEQFF. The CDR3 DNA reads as TGCGCCAGCAGCCCTAGGGGGACAGGGGGCCACTCCAATGAGCAGTTCTTC.

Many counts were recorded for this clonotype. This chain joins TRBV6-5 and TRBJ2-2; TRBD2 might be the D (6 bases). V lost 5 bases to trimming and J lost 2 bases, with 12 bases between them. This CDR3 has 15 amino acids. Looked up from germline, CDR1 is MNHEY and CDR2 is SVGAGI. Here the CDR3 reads CASSQRRDNTGELFF. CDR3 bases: TGTGCCAGCAGTCAGCGGAGGGACAACACCGGGGAGCTGTTTTTT.

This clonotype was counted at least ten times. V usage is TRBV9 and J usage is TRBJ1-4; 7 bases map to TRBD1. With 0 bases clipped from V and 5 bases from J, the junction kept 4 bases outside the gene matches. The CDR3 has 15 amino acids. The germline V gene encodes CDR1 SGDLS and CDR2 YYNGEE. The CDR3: CASSVDGTVNEKLFF. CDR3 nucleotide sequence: TGTGCCAGCAGCGTAGATGGGACAGTCAATGAAAAACTGTTTTTT.

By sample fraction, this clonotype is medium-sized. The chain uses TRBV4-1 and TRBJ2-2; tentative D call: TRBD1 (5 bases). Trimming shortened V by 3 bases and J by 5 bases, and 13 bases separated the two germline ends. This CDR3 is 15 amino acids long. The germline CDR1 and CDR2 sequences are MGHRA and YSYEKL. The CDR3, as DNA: TGCGCCAGCAGCCAGGCAGGGCCTCGGACCGGGGAGCTGTTTTTT. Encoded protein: CASSQAGPRTGELFF.

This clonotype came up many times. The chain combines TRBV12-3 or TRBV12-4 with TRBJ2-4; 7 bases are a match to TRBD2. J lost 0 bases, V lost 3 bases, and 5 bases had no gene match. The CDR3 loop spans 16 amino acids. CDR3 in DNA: TGTGCCAGCAGTTTGGGGGGGATTCAAGCCAAAAACATTCAGTACTTC. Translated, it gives CASSLGGIQAKNIQYF.

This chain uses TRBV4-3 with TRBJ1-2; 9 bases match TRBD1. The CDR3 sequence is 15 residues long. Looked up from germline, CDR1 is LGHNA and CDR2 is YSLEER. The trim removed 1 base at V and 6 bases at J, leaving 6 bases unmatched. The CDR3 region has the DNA TGCGCCAGCAGCCAAGTCTATACAGGGGGCGATGGCTACACCTTC. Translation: CASSQVYTGGDGYTF.

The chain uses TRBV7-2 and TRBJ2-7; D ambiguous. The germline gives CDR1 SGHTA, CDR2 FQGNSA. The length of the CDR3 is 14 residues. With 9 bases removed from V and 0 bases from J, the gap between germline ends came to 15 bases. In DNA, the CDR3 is TGTGCCAGTTCCGATCAGCGAAGCTCCTACGAGCAGTACTTC. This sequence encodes CASSDQRSSYEQYF.

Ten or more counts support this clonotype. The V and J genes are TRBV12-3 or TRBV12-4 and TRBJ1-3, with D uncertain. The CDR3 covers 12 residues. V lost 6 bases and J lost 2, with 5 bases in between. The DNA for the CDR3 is TGTGCCAGCAGCTCCACTGGAAACACCATATATTTT. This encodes CASSSTGNTIYF.

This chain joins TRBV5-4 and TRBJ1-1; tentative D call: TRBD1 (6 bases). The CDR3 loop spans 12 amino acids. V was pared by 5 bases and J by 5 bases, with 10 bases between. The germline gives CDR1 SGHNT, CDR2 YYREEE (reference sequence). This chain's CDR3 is CASRSGQTEAFF. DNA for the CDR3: TGTGCCAGCAGATCCGGACAGACTGAAGCTTTCTTT.

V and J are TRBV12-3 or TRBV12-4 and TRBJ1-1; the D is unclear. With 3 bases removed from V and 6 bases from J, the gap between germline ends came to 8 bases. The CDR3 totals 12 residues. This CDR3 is CASSFSQAEAFF. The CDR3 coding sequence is TGTGCCAGCAGTTTCAGTCAGGCTGAAGCTTTCTTT.

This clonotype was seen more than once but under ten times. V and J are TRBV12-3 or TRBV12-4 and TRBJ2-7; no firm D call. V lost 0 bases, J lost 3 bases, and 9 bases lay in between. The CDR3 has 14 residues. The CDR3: CASSLASWGYEQYV. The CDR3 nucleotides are TGTGCCAGCAGTTTAGCGAGTTGGGGCTACGAGCAGTACGTC.

CDR3 sequence reads: CASRMQSGTDYNEQFF. In DNA form, the CDR3 reads TGTGCCAGTAGGATGCAATCCGGGACAGACTACAATGAGCAGTTCTTC. The J gene is TRBJ2-1, the V gene TRBV19; 7 nucleotides match TRBD1. V was clipped by 6 bases and J by 3 bases; unmatched bases: 11. CDR1 and CDR2 from the germline V gene are LNHDA and SQIVND (reference sequence). The CDR3 length is 16 residues.